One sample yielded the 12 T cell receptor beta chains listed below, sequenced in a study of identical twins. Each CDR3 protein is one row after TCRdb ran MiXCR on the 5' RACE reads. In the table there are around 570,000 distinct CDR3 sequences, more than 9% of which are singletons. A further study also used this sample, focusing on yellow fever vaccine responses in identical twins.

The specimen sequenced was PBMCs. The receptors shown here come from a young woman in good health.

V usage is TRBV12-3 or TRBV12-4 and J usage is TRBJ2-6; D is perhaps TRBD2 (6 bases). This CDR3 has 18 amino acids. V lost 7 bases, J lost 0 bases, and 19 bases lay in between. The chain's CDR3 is CASTLRSGLGSGANVLTF. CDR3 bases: TGTGCCAGCACCCTCCGATCGGGACTTGGCTCTGGGGCCAACGTCCTGACTTTC.

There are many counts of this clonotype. This chain's CDR3 is CATPRLRQETQYF. For the CDR3, the DNA is TGTGCCACCCCCAGGCTCCGTCAAGAGACCCAGTACTTC. J is TRBJ2-5 and V is TRBV10-3; D ambiguous. Per the germline V gene, CDR1 is ENHRY and CDR2 is SYGVKD. The CDR3 is 13 amino acids. V gave up 10 bases and J gave up 2 bases, with 14 bases separating them.

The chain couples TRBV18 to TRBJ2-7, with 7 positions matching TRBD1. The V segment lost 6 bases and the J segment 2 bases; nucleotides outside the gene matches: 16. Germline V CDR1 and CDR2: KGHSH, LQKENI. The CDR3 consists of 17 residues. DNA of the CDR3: TGTGCCAGCTCTCGAGTAGTTACCGGGACAGACCCCTACGAGCAGTACTTC. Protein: CASSRVVTGTDPYEQYF.

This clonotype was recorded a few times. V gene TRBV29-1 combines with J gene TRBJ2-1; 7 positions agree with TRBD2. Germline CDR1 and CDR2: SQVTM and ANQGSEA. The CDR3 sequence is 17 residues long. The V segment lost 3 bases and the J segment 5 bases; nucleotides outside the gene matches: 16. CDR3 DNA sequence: TGCAGCGTTGACAGGGAGGGAGGCACGTGGGAAAACAATGAGCAGTTCTTC. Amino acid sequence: CSVDREGGTWENNEQFF.

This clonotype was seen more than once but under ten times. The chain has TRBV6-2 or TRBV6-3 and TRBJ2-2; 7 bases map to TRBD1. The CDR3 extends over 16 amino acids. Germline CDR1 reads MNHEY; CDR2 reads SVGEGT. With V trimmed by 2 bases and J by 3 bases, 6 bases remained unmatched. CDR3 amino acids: CASSYRGRRDTGELFF. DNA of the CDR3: TGTGCCAGCAGTTACAGGGGGCGTCGGGACACCGGGGAGCTGTTTTTT.

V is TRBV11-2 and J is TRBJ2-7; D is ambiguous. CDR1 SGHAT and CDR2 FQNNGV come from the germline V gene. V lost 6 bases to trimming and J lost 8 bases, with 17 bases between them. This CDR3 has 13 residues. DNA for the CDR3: TGTGCCAGCAGACAGATTGGAGAGGTTCAGCAGTACTTC. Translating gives CASRQIGEVQQYF.

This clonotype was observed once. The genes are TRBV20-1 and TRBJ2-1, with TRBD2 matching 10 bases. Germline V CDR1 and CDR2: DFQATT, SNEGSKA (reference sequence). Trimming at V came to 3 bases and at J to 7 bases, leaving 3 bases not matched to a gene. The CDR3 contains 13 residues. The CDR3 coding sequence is TGCAGTGCTAGCCCTAGCGGGGGAAATGAGCAGTTCTTC. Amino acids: CSASPSGGNEQFF.

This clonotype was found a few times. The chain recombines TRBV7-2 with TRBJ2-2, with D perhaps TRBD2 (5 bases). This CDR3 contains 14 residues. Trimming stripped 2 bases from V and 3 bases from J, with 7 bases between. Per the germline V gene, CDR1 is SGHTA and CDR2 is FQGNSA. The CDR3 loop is CASSLMRDTGELFF. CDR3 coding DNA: TGTGCCAGCAGCTTAATGCGGGACACCGGGGAGCTGTTTTTT. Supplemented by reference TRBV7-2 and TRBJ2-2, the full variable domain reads GAGVSQSPSNKVTEKGKDVELRCDPISGHTALYWYRQSLGQGLEFLIYFQGNSAPDKSGLPSDRFSAERTGGSVSTLTIQRTQQEDSAVYLCASSLMRDTGELFFGEGSRLTVL.

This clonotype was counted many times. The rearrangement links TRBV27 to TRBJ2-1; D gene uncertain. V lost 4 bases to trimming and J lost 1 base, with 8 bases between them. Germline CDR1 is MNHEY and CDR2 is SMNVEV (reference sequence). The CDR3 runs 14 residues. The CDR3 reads CASSSGRSYNEQFF. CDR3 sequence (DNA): TGTGCCAGCAGTTCGGGCAGGTCCTACAATGAGCAGTTCTTC.

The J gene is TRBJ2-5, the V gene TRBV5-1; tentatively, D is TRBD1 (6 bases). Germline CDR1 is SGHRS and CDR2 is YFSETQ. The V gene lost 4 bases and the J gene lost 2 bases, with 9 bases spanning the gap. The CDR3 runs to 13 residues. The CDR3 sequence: CASSVDRQETQYF. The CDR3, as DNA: TGCGCCAGCAGCGTTGACAGGCAAGAGACCCAGTACTTC.

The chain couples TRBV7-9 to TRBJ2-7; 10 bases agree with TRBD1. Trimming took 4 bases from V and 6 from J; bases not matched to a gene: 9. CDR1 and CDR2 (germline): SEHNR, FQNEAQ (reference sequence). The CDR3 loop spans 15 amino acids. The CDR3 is CASSYRDRGVVEQYF. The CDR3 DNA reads TGTGCCAGCAGCTACCGGGACAGGGGAGTTGTCGAGCAGTACTTC.

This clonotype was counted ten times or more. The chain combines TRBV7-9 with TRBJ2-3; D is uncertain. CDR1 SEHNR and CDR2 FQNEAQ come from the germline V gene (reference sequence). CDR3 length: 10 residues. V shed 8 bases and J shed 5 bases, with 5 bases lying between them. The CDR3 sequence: CASGRDTQYF. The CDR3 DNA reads TGTGCCAGCGGCCGAGATACGCAGTATTTT.